This note documents a single T cell receptor beta chain sequence. The antigen remains unidentified. This CDR3 has 14 amino acids. The V and J ends lost 9 bases and 1 base respectively, with 15 bases between them. CDR1 SGHAT and CDR2 FQNNGV come from the germline V gene. The input was approximately 500 ng total RNA; TCR beta cDNA was made from it with a constant-region primer. Modified slightly, ARM-PCR produced TCR beta libraries over three nested multiplex PCR rounds. In the first two PCR rounds, TRBV1-TRBV30 forward primers were paired with a C-beta reverse primer, and each round lasted roughly 10 cycles. MiXCR was run by TCRdb on the multiplex PCR reads, yielding one entry per CDR3 protein. The table records 150,000 to 200,000 distinct CDR3 sequences, approximately 60% of them present only once. Unsorted whole blood yielded the blood RNA, and germline DNA was also extracted. No patient had received treatment, and all had chronic HBV infection.

This entry comes from a study of tumor-infiltrating lymphocytes in primary liver carcinoma. As for the study in general: Those enrolled were patients of both sexes, who were aged 30 to 69 years. The tumors, T1-T3 N0M0 lesions, were about 4 to 11 cm across.

Points from the study as a whole: Unsorted bulk samples meant CD4+ and CD8+ repertoires went uncompared.

V and J are TRBV11-2 and TRBJ1-2, with D possibly being TRBD1 (6 bases). Sequenced material: peripheral blood. This sequence was found in a man aged 35 to 55 with primary liver carcinoma and hepatitis B virus infection. The CDR3 DNA reads TGTGCCAGGAGCACAACACAGGGTAACTATGGCTACACCTTC. It encodes CARSTTQGNYGYTF. The entire variable domain, with the rest obtained from reference TRBV11-2 and TRBJ1-2, is as follows: EAGVAQSPRYKIIEKRQSVAFWCNPISGHATLYWYQQILGQGPKLLIQFQNNGVVDDSQLPKDRFSAERLKGVDSTLKIQPAKLEDSAVYLCARSTTQGNYGYTFGSGTRLTVV.